Listed below are T cell receptor beta chains from one sample, sequenced in a study of T cells after posttransplantation cyclophosphamide. Clones were read by immunoSEQ multiplex PCR, and TCRdb kept only the in-frame ones, dropping some. The table shows fewer than 13,000 clones, with roughly nine tenths occurring only once. This material consisted of CD4+ T cells sorted from PBMCs, taken after allogeneic stem cell transplant with posttransplant cyclophosphamide. The receptors shown here come from a male patient between 25 and 39 years old who received an allogeneic stem cell transplant from a related donor, was CMV-positive, and had acute GVHD only. The graft donor may account for some of the T cells. Both conserved end residues are part of each CDR3. D genes are given only for firm matches. Some rows mark clone size as missing; the rest say once, few, many or name a class of expanded clone.

clone_size j_call v_call d_call cdr3_aa cdr3_nt
few TRBJ1-2 TRBV28 TRBD1 CASSSGGTNYGYTF TGTGCCAGCAGCTCAGGGGGCACTAACTATGGCTACACCTTC
. TRBJ2-5 TRBV7-7 TRBD1 CASSSWTGDGTQYF TGTGCCAGCAGCTCGTGGACAGGGGACGGGACCCAGTACTTC
. TRBJ2-6 TRBV6-1 . CASSGPYLRANVLTF TGTGCCAGCAGCGGTCCATACCTTAGGGCCAACGTCCTGACTTTC
. TRBJ2-1 TRBV5-4 TRBD1 CASSRDRGSYNEQFF TGTGCCAGCAGCAGGGACAGAGGCTCCTACAATGAGCAGTTCTTC
. TRBJ2-1 TRBV7-2 . CASSFTGFNGEQFF TGTGCCAGCAGCTTCACAGGGTTTAATGGTGAGCAGTTCTTC
. TRBJ1-2 TRBV4-1 TRBD1 CASSQTIGTGAGGYTF TGCGCCAGCAGCCAAACCATCGGGACAGGGGCGGGTGGCTACACCTTC
. TRBJ1-3 TRBV6-1 . CASSELGSGNTIYF TGTGCCAGCAGTGAACTCGGGTCTGGAAACACCATATATTTT
. TRBJ1-6 TRBV7-8 . CASSYPRAALHF TGTGCCAGCAGCTACCCCAGGGCTGCCCTCCACTTT
. TRBJ1-4 TRBV5-1 TRBD1 CASSIGTGNEKLFF TGCGCCAGCAGCATCGGGACAGGAAATGAAAAACTGTTTTTT
once TRBJ2-7 TRBV4-1 TRBD1 CASSQDVSRGRGEQYF TGCGCCAGCAGCCAAGATGTATCAAGGGGGCGAGGCGAGCAGTACTTC
. TRBJ2-7 TRBV11-3 TRBD1 CASSLGQGDEQYF TGTGCCAGCAGCTTAGGACAGGGTGACGAGCAGTACTTC
. TRBJ1-2 TRBV10-3 TRBD1 CAISESLGTAYGYTF TGTGCCATCAGTGAGTCGTTGGGGACAGCCTATGGCTACACCTTC
few TRBJ2-3 TRBV27 . CASSPDRVYTDTQYF TGTGCCAGCAGCCCGGACAGAGTCTATACAGATACGCAGTATTTT
. TRBJ1-2 TRBV20-1 . CSASGAYGYTF TGCAGTGCTAGCGGTGCATATGGCTACACCTTC
few TRBJ2-2 TRBV2 TRBD2 CASSESGLSHTGELFF TGTGCCAGCAGTGAATCGGGACTAAGTCACACCGGGGAGCTGTTTTTT
. TRBJ1-5 TRBV18 . CASSPQNRDQPQHF TGTGCCAGCTCCCCACAGAACAGGGATCAGCCCCAGCATTTT
. TRBJ1-2 TRBV19 . CASSETAPGTNYGYTF TGTGCCAGTAGTGAGACCGCCCCCGGGACTAACTATGGCTACACCTTC
few TRBJ2-1 TRBV19 TRBD1 CASSTRRTGRYDEQFF TGTGCCAGTAGTACCCGTCGGACAGGGCGGTATGATGAGCAGTTCTTC
. TRBJ2-5 TRBV20-1 . CSVETEETQYF TGCAGTGTAGAGACAGAAGAGACCCAGTACTTC
. TRBJ1-5 TRBV29-1 . CSVETQVGQPQHF TGCAGCGTTGAAACGCAGGTCGGTCAGCCCCAGCATTTT
. TRBJ1-1 TRBV25-1 TRBD1 CASSRTSLRTGKATEAFF TGTGCCAGCAGTCGCACATCTTTAAGGACAGGGAAGGCGACTGAAGCTTTCTTT
. TRBJ1-1 TRBV21-1 . CASSKGQVQEKTEAFF TGTGCCAGCAGCAAAGGTCAAGTACAGGAGAAGACTGAAGCTTTCTTT
. TRBJ1-2 TRBV7-2 TRBD1 CASSLESGTDYGYTF TGTGCCAGCAGCTTAGAATCCGGGACAGACTATGGCTACACCTTC
. TRBJ2-5 TRBV6-6 . CASSYTPGERETQYF TGTGCCAGCAGTTACACCCCCGGCGAGCGAGAGACCCAGTACTTC